Shown below are 12 T cell receptor beta chains from a single sample sequenced in a study of T cells after yellow fever vaccination. From the 5' RACE reads, TCRdb called clonotypes with MiXCR, one entry per CDR3 protein. The sample yields 140,000 to 150,000 distinct CDR3 sequences, under 7% seen once. Sequencing was performed on CD4+ T cells sorted from PBMCs, taken 10 days after the yellow fever booster vaccination. These receptors were obtained from a man aged 25 to 40 who received the YFV17D yellow fever vaccine.

This clonotype was picked up a small number of times. The V call is TRBV18, the J call TRBJ2-7; 7 bases match TRBD1. From germline, CDR1 is KGHSH and CDR2 LQKENI. V shed 3 bases and J 5 bases; nucleotides not matched to a gene: 10. This CDR3 has 15 amino acids. The CDR3 region has the DNA TGTGCCAGCTCACCTCCGGGACAGACCCTTCACGAGCAGTACTTC. Translated, it gives CASSPPGQTLHEQYF. The full variable domain, its missing parts supplied by reference TRBV18 and TRBJ2-7, is NAGVMQNPRHLVRRRGQEARLRCSPMKGHSHVYWYRQLPEEGLKFMVYLQKENIIDESGMPKERFSAEFPKEGPSILRIQQVVRGDSAAYFCASSPPGQTLHEQYFGPGTRLTVT.

This clonotype appeared many times. The chain joins TRBV25-1 to TRBJ2-1, with TRBD2 identical over 13 bases. Trimming took 7 bases from V and 0 from J; bases not matched to a gene: 3. Germline V gives CDR1 MGHDK, CDR2 SYGVNS. The CDR3 covers 16 residues. DNA for the CDR3: TGTGCCAGCAACGGACTAGCGGGAGCCTCCTACAATGAGCAGTTCTTC. It is translated as CASNGLAGASYNEQFF.

This clonotype was picked up many times. The CDR3 loop reads CSAGRTGAKNIQYF. CDR3 nucleotide sequence: TGCAGTGCTGGCCGGACAGGGGCCAAAAACATTCAGTACTTC. This sequence joins TRBV20-1 and TRBJ2-4; TRBD1 matches at 8 bases. This CDR3 spans 14 amino acids. Losses at the gene ends were 5 bases for V and 1 base for J; bases not matched to a gene: 4. Germline V lookup: CDR1 DFQATT, CDR2 SNEGSKA (reference sequence).

The chain joins TRBV5-6 to TRBJ2-5, with D hard to call. Germline CDR1 SGHDT, CDR2 YYEEEE. The CDR3 has 12 residues. Trimming left V 4 bases short and J 5 bases short, with 9 bases between. CDR3 amino acids: CASSPVVETQYF. In DNA form, the CDR3 reads TGTGCCAGCAGCCCCGTGGTTGAGACCCAGTACTTC.

In this sample, this clonotype turned up a few times. A read error is likely, as this CDR3 ends without the conserved phenylalanine or tryptophan. The DNA is omitted, as the CDR3 cannot be located on it reliably, and the CDR3 follows TCRdb's listing. The V gene is TRBV15, the J gene TRBJ2-1. The CDR3 is 13 residues long, counting both termini. In germline, CDR1 is LNHNV, CDR2 YYDKDF (reference sequence). Here the CDR3 reads CATSRTKIEGLVV.

V gene TRBV2 combines with J gene TRBJ1-5, with D uncertain. Looked up from germline, CDR1 is SNHLY and CDR2 is FYNNEI. Deletions cut 7 bases from V and 11 bases from J, with 15 bases between. CDR3 length: 12 residues. The CDR3 DNA sequence: TGTGCCAGCAATAAGGAACCCGGAGCCCAGCATTTT. Protein: CASNKEPGAQHF.

This clonotype has at least ten counts. V is TRBV6-1 and J is TRBJ2-3; D tentatively reads TRBD1 or TRBD2 (5 bases each). CDR3 length: 14 amino acids. Trimming removed 11 bases at V and 2 bases at J, with 17 bases between. Germline V gives CDR1 MNHNS, CDR2 SASEGT. CDR3 DNA sequence: TGTGCCGCCCAGGGACGGTACTCCACAGATACGCAGTATTTT. Translating gives CAAQGRYSTDTQYF.

This clonotype has a count of ten or more. The chain joins TRBV20-1 to TRBJ2-7; 8 bases align to TRBD2. The CDR3 has 14 residues. CDR1 is DFQATT and CDR2 is SNEGSKA in the germline V gene (reference sequence). Losses at the gene ends were 2 bases for V and 2 bases for J; bases not matched to a gene: 5. The chain's CDR3 is CSARKLAGPYEQYF. The CDR3 nucleotides are TGCAGTGCTAGAAAGTTAGCGGGGCCCTACGAGCAGTACTTC.

Only one count was recorded for this clonotype. J is TRBJ1-4 and V is TRBV7-2; unclear D gene. The CDR3 totals 14 residues. CDR1 is SGHTA, CDR2 FQGNSA, per germline. The germline V and J ends were trimmed by 5 bases and 6 bases, with 13 bases remaining between them. The CDR3 reads CASSIRPTDEKLFF. CDR3 sequence (DNA): TGTGCCAGCAGCATAAGACCCACCGATGAAAAACTGTTTTTT.

This clonotype was seen at least ten times. The chain recombines TRBV10-3 with TRBJ2-3; 10 nucleotides agree with TRBD2. V dropped 11 bases and J dropped 3; count of bases not matched to a gene: 11. Germline V gene data show CDR1 as ENHRY and CDR2 as SYGVKD. CDR3 length: 15 residues. Here the CDR3 DNA reads TGTGCCGCCCGGTCTAGCGGGAGTACAACAGATACGCAGTATTTT. Translating it yields CAARSSGSTTDTQYF.

This chain links TRBV7-2 with TRBJ2-1; a weak D match, TRBD2 (5 bases). Trimming shortened V by 5 bases and J by 5 bases, and 16 bases separated the two germline ends. CDR3 length: 15 amino acids. Germline CDR1 is SGHTA and CDR2 is FQGNSA. The CDR3 bases are TGTGCCAGCAGCCGCGGGCCCCCGAGCGACAATGAGCAGTTCTTC. It specifies CASSRGPPSDNEQFF.

In its sample, this clonotype was seen many times. This chain uses TRBV7-2 with TRBJ2-5, with D possibly TRBD1 on 5 matching bases. Trimming stripped 5 bases from V and 5 bases from J, with 9 bases between. The germline CDR1 and CDR2 sequences are SGHTA and FQGNSA. This CDR3 is built from 12 residues. CDR3 sequence: CASSRQLETQYF. CDR3 DNA: TGTGCCAGCAGCAGACAGCTGGAGACCCAGTACTTC.